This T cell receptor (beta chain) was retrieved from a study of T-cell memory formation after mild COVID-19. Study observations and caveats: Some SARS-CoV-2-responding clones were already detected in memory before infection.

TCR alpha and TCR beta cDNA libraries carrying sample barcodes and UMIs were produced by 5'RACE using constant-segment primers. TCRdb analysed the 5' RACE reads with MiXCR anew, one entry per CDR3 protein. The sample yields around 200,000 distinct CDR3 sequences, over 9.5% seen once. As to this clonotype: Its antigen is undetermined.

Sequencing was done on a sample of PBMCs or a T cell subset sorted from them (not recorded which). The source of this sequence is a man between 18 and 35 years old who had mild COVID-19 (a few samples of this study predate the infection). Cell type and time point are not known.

The CDR3 here is CSARDLVGHQETQYF. The CDR3 DNA is TGCAGTGCTAGAGATCTCGTAGGACACCAAGAGACCCAGTACTTC. V gene TRBV20-1 combines with J gene TRBJ2-5, with D unresolved. Trimming pared 0 bases from V and 0 bases from J, leaving 11 bases between. The V gene's germline CDR1 is DFQATT and CDR2 SNEGSKA (reference sequence). This CDR3 comprises 15 residues.